The 19 T cell receptor beta chains presented below share a single source sample, sequenced in a study of cytomegalovirus exposure and HLA in healthy donors. The PCR was carried out with 60 Vbeta primers and 13 Jbeta primers. The table came from immunoSEQ multiplex PCR; TCRdb's copy has only in-frame clones and leaves some out. The table shows around 99,000 clones, with approximately 76% occurring only once. Sequencing was done on a sample of PBMCs. These receptors came from a woman aged 45-65 years in good health and CMV-seropositive.

The chain carries TRBV4-3 and TRBJ2-1, with D perhaps TRBD1 (6 bases). Germline values: CDR1 LGHNA, CDR2 YSLEER. This CDR3 is 14 amino acids long. V lost 0 bases to trimming and J lost 5 bases, with 8 bases between them. Here the CDR3 reads CASSQDGQHNEQFF. CDR3 DNA sequence: TGCGCCAGCAGCCAAGATGGACAGCACAATGAGCAGTTCTTC.

V and J are TRBV7-3 and TRBJ2-1; 11 positions agree with TRBD2. Germline V gene data show CDR1 as SGHTA and CDR2 as FQGTGA. This CDR3 region has 16 residues. V dropped 5 bases and J dropped 4; count of bases not matched to a gene: 7. CDR3 coding DNA: TGTGCCAGCAGCCGAACCCCTAGCGGGGGGTACAATGAGCAGTTCTTC. Protein: CASSRTPSGGYNEQFF.

This chain links TRBV7-3 with TRBJ2-1; TRBD2 matches at 10 bases. The junction had 7 bases not matched to a gene; V was cut back by 4 bases and J by 7 bases. The germline V gene encodes CDR1 SGHTA and CDR2 FQGTGA. The CDR3 has 15 amino acids. The CDR3 coding sequence is TGTGCCAGCAGCTCCTCAGCGGGGGGGCCGAATGAGCAGTTCTTC. Translation: CASSSSAGGPNEQFF.

The CDR3 protein is CASSQVQGIPYEQYF. The DNA for the CDR3 is TGTGCCAGCAGCCAGGTCCAGGGGATCCCCTACGAGCAGTACTTC. The chain joins TRBV14 to TRBJ2-7; D is possibly TRBD1 (6 bases). V lost 3 bases and J lost 2, with 14 bases in between. The CDR3 spans 15 residues. Germline V lookup: CDR1 SGHDN, CDR2 FVKESK. Using reference TRBV14 and TRBJ2-7 for the parts outside the CDR3, the full variable domain is EAGVTQFPSHSVIEKGQTVTLRCDPISGHDNLYWYRRVMGKEIKFLLHFVKESKQDESGMPNNRFLAERTGGTYSTLKVQPAELEDSGVYFCASSQVQGIPYEQYFGPGTRLTVT.

This clone was observed a few times. The chain carries TRBV7-2 and TRBJ1-4; a weak D match, TRBD1 (5 bases). The CDR3 spans 16 residues. V gave up 5 bases and J gave up 0 bases, with 13 bases separating them. CDR1 is SGHTA, CDR2 FQGNSA, per germline. This chain's CDR3 is CASSRGGLATNEKLFF. DNA for the CDR3: TGTGCCAGCAGCCGGGGGGGACTTGCAACTAATGAAAAACTGTTTTTT.

This clone was observed a handful of times. The gene calls are TRBV9 and TRBJ2-2; 8 nucleotides match TRBD1. Germline lookup yields CDR1 SGDLS and CDR2 YYNGEE. The CDR3 spans 14 residues. V was clipped by 3 bases and J by 3 bases; unmatched bases: 1. In DNA form, the CDR3 reads TGTGCCAGCAGCGCGGGACAGGACACCGGGGAGCTGTTTTTT. Protein sequence: CASSAGQDTGELFF.

This clone was counted a single time. The chain joins TRBV19 to TRBJ1-5, with TRBD1 matching over 7 bases. Germline trimming cut 0 bases from V and 4 bases from J; bases unmatched to any gene: 12. The CDR3 spans 18 residues. Germline V CDR1 and CDR2: LNHDA, SQIVND (reference sequence). In DNA, the CDR3 is TGTGCCAGTAGTATAGATCGGAGGGATCGGGACAGTAATCAGCCCCAGCATTTT. Translating gives CASSIDRRDRDSNQPQHF.

The count of this clone is one. V gene TRBV18 combines with J gene TRBJ2-2; 14 positions agree with TRBD2. V trimming: 1 base; J trimming: 5 bases; junction bases outside the gene matches: 6. The CDR3 has 18 amino acids. Germline lookup yields CDR1 KGHSH and CDR2 LQKENI. The CDR3 region is CASSPQGLAGGRTGELFF. In nucleotides, the CDR3 is TGTGCCAGCTCACCACAAGGACTAGCGGGAGGACGGACCGGGGAGCTGTTTTTT. The variable domain in full, with the rest retrieved from reference TRBV18 and TRBJ2-2, is NAGVMQNPRHLVRRRGQEARLRCSPMKGHSHVYWYRQLPEEGLKFMVYLQKENIIDESGMPKERFSAEFPKEGPSILRIQQVVRGDSAAYFCASSPQGLAGGRTGELFFGEGSRLTVL.

The rearrangement links TRBV11-2 to TRBJ2-2; possibly TRBD2 for D (6 bases). The CDR3 consists of 15 residues. The V end lost 5 bases, the J end lost 1 base, and 11 bases lay between the germline ends. The germline V gene encodes CDR1 SGHAT and CDR2 FQNNGV. The CDR3 sequence is CASSERAWNTGELFF. CDR3 nucleotide sequence: TGTGCCAGCAGCGAGCGGGCCTGGAACACCGGGGAGCTGTTTTTT.

This rearrangement joins TRBV4-1 to TRBJ2-1; 8 bases align to TRBD2. The CDR3 sequence is 20 residues long. Germline lookup yields CDR1 MGHRA and CDR2 YSYEKL. The trim removed 0 bases at V and 4 bases at J, leaving 17 bases unmatched. CDR3 sequence: CASSQESVAGGLKGYNEQFF. CDR3 in DNA: TGCGCCAGCAGCCAAGAGAGTGTGGCGGGAGGTTTAAAGGGGTACAATGAGCAGTTCTTC.

The genes are TRBV7-2 and TRBJ1-5, with 8 positions matching TRBD1. The CDR3 spans 15 residues. J was trimmed by 6 bases and V by 5 bases; bases with no gene match: 9. In germline, CDR1 is SGHTA, CDR2 FQGNSA. As DNA, the CDR3 is TGTGCCAGCAGCCTCAGGACAGGGACGCGTCAGCCCCAGCATTTT. It translates to CASSLRTGTRQPQHF.

The chain carries TRBV6-5 and TRBJ2-2, with TRBD1 identical over 9 bases. This CDR3 contains 13 residues. Germline V gives CDR1 MNHEY, CDR2 SVGAGI. The V segment lost 5 bases and the J segment 6 bases; nucleotides outside the gene matches: 1. The CDR3 sequence is CASSRDRAGELFF. The CDR3, as DNA: TGTGCCAGCAGTCGGGACAGGGCCGGGGAGCTGTTTTTT.

V is TRBV4-2 and J is TRBJ1-2; 7 bases map to TRBD1. Looked up from germline, CDR1 is LGHNA and CDR2 is YNFKEQ. The CDR3 consists of 15 residues. V lost 2 bases and J lost 8; bases outside the gene matches: 11. CDR3 in DNA: TGTGCCAGCAGCCAAATGGGACAGACTCCGTGGGGCTACACCTTC. Protein: CASSQMGQTPWGYTF.

Only a few counts were recorded for this clone. The CDR3 region has the DNA TGTGCCAGCAGCCCCAGAAGTACAGGGAAGGACGAGCAGTACTTC. Encoded protein: CASSPRSTGKDEQYF. V gene TRBV7-2 combines with J gene TRBJ2-7; maybe TRBD1 (6 bases). There are 15 residues in the CDR3. Trimming took 5 bases from V and 5 from J, leaving 19 bases between them. Germline CDR1 and CDR2: SGHTA and FQGNSA.

The V and J genes are TRBV29-1 and TRBJ1-1, with D possibly matching TRBD1 (6 bases). V gave up 4 bases and J gave up 10 bases, with 16 bases separating them. CDR1 and CDR2 from the germline V gene are SQVTM and ANQGSEA. This CDR3 region has 12 residues. CDR3 nucleotides: TGCAGCGTTGGGAAGGGGGTTGATGGAGCTTTCTTT. It is translated as CSVGKGVDGAFF.

The chain has TRBV28 and TRBJ1-5, with D perhaps TRBD1 (6 bases). CDR1 is MDHEN and CDR2 is SYDVKM in the germline V gene. V was cut by 2 bases and J by 5 bases, with 13 bases left in between. The CDR3 loop spans 15 amino acids. In DNA, the CDR3 is TGTGCCAGCAGTTTAGCCCGGGACATAGATCAGCCCCAGCATTTT. This translates into CASSLARDIDQPQHF. The entire variable domain, with the rest obtained from reference TRBV28 and TRBJ1-5, is as follows: DVKVTQSSRYLVKRTGEKVFLECVQDMDHENMFWYRQDPGLGLRLIYFSYDVKMKEKGDIPEGYSVSREKKERFSLILESASTNQTSMYLCASSLARDIDQPQHFGDGTRLSIL.

The chain combines TRBV5-1 with TRBJ1-1, with 11 bases identical to TRBD1. V lost 4 bases to trimming and J lost 3 bases; unmatched junction nucleotides: 2. The CDR3 contains 14 residues. Per germline, CDR1 SGHRS and CDR2 YFSETQ. The CDR3 region is CASSVGQGDTEAFF. The CDR3 DNA follows: TGCGCCAGCAGCGTGGGACAGGGGGACACTGAAGCTTTCTTT.

V gene TRBV5-6 combines with J gene TRBJ1-1; maybe TRBD1 (6 bases). The CDR3 length is 15 residues. V was trimmed by 4 bases and J by 1 base, leaving 14 bases between them. Per germline, CDR1 SGHDT and CDR2 YYEEEE. This CDR3 is CASSGIGQPNTEAFF. The CDR3 DNA sequence: TGTGCCAGCAGCGGCATAGGACAGCCGAACACTGAAGCTTTCTTT.

V is TRBV7-9 and J is TRBJ1-2, with 8 bases that match TRBD1. After removal of 6 bases from V and 5 bases from J, the junction contained 5 bases not matched to a gene. Germline CDR1 and CDR2: SEHNR and FQNEAQ (reference sequence). The CDR3 has 13 amino acids. The chain's CDR3 is CASRPGQVYGYTF. The CDR3 region has the DNA TGTGCCAGCAGGCCGGGACAGGTGTATGGCTACACCTTC.